Listed below are T cell receptor beta chains from one sample, sequenced in a study of cytomegalovirus exposure and HLA in healthy donors. Method: immunoSEQ multiplex PCR; TCRdb's copy keeps in-frame clones and lacks some. The data contain some 190,000 clones, more than 65% of them singletons. Sequencing input: PBMCs. The receptors derive from a female donor in good health and CMV-seronegative. Each CDR3 is given with its conserved first and last residue. The D gene is left open where the match is weak. A row's size may be missing; if present it is once, few, many or a size class.

TRBV28	TRBD2	few	TRBJ2-7	TGTGCCAGCAGTTTGACTAGCGGGAGGCGAATCTACGAGCAGTACTTC	CASSLTSGRRIYEQYF
TRBV5-1	TRBD1	NA	TRBJ1-6	TGCGCCAGCAGCTACCAACAGGGGATTCTTAATTCACCCCTCCACTTT	CASSYQQGILNSPLHF
TRBV7-2	TRBD2	NA	TRBJ2-1	TGTGCCAGCAGCGACCTGGGGGGGGCCAGCGGGAGAAGGTCTGAGCAGTTCTTC	CASSDLGGASGRRSEQFF
TRBV12-1	NA	NA	TRBJ1-1	TGTGCCAGCAGCTTTCGACGGGTCACTGAAGCTTTCTTT	CASSFRRVTEAFF
TRBV6-5	TRBD1	NA	TRBJ1-3	TGTGCCAGCAGTTACACGGGCAGGGGGACAGGAAACACCATATATTTT	CASSYTGRGTGNTIYF
TRBV30	NA	NA	TRBJ1-3	TGTGCCTGCATCGACAGGACCAGAAACACCATATATTTT	CACIDRTRNTIYF
TRBV7-9	NA	NA	TRBJ1-1	TGTGCCAGCAGTACCCTTACGGGTGGTGAAGCTTTCTTT	CASSTLTGGEAFF
TRBV7-9	NA	NA	TRBJ2-3	TGTGCCAGCACCCGCCGGACAGCCCCTAGCACAGATACGCAGTATTTT	CASTRRTAPSTDTQYF
TRBV4-1	TRBD2	NA	TRBJ2-1	TGCGCCAGCAGCCAAGGGGGTGCGGGAGGTCGGTACAATGAGCAGTTCTTC	CASSQGGAGGRYNEQFF
TRBV27	TRBD1	NA	TRBJ2-3	TGTGCCAGCAGGGGGAAACCGGGACAGGGTTATACGCAGTATTTT	CASRGKPGQGYTQYF
TRBV29-1	NA	NA	TRBJ2-7	TGCAGCGCACGATGGGGTGCGGGTTTGGAGCAGTACTTC	CSARWGAGLEQYF
TRBV9	TRBD1	NA	TRBJ2-3	TGTGCCAGCAGTGTAAGGGGGCTGACAGGCACAGATACGCAGTATTTT	CASSVRGLTGTDTQYF
TRBV7-9	TRBD2	NA	TRBJ2-7	TGTGCCAGCAGCCGTTTACTAGCGGGAGAGACCGGGGAGCAGTACTTC	CASSRLLAGETGEQYF
TRBV6-1	NA	NA	TRBJ1-2	TGTGCCAGCAGTGAAGTTTCGGGGATCGATGGCTACACCTTC	CASSEVSGIDGYTF
TRBV4-2	TRBD2	NA	TRBJ2-1	TGTGCCAGCAGCCCTCTGACTAGCGGGAGTGGCTACAATGAGCAGTTCTTC	CASSPLTSGSGYNEQFF
TRBV10-3	NA	NA	TRBJ2-1	TGTGCCATCACGTCCCCGTCCCCCGGGGGATACAATGAGCAGTTCTTC	CAITSPSPGGYNEQFF
TRBV5-1	NA	NA	TRBJ2-5	TGCGCCAGCAGCTTGGGGCAATCCCAGTACTTC	CASSLGQSQYF
TRBV7-3	NA	NA	TRBJ1-6	TGTGCCAGCAGCTCATCTAACAATTCACCCCTCCACTTT	CASSSSNNSPLHF
TRBV19	NA	once	TRBJ2-1	TGTGCCAGTTCCCCGTGGGGAGATGAGCAGTTCTTC	CASSPWGDEQFF
TRBV7-2	TRBD1	NA	TRBJ1-5	TGTGCCAGCAGCCGTGACAGGGGGAGCAATCAGCCCCAGCATTTT	CASSRDRGSNQPQHF
TRBV5-1	NA	few	TRBJ2-4	TGCGCCAGCAGCTTGGCGATGGGGCAGGGCATTCAGTACTTC	CASSLAMGQGIQYF
TRBV25-1	TRBD1	once	TRBJ2-1	TGTGCCAGCAGTGGCGGGACAGGCTCCTACAATGAGCAGTTCTTC	CASSGGTGSYNEQFF
TRBV20-1	NA	NA	TRBJ1-1	TGCAGTGCTAGTCGGAACACTGAAGCTTTCTTT	CSASRNTEAFF
TRBV5-1	TRBD2	NA	TRBJ2-3	TGCGCCAGCAGCTTGGCCGCCGGGACAACAGCGGGGGGTCTCACAGATACGCAGTATTTT	CASSLAAGTTAGGLTDTQYF
TRBV29-1	NA	NA	TRBJ1-1	TGCAGCGTATCATCTGGGGCGAACACTGAAGCTTTCTTT	CSVSSGANTEAFF
TRBV5-1	NA	NA	TRBJ2-5	TGCGCCAGCAGCTTGGCCGCGGGTGCCGTGGTTGAGACCCAGTACTTC	CASSLAAGAVVETQYF
TRBV28	NA	few	TRBJ1-1	TGTGCCAGCCGCCCGCCGCTGGCGACAAACACTGAAGCTTTCTTT	CASRPPLATNTEAFF
TRBV2	TRBD2	NA	TRBJ2-3	TGTGCCAGCAGTGTAACAGGACTAGCGGGAGAGGCAGATACGCAGTATTTT	CASSVTGLAGEADTQYF
TRBV28	NA	NA	TRBJ2-5	TGTGCCAGCAGTTTATTTGCCAGGGTCGAGACCCAGTACTTC	CASSLFARVETQYF
TRBV5-3	NA	NA	TRBJ2-4	TGTGCCAGAAGCTTGGCAAAAGGAGGGAGAAACATTCAGTACTTC	CARSLAKGGRNIQYF
TRBV4-1	NA	NA	TRBJ2-1	TGCGCCAGCAGCCCCCGCGGGAATTTCTACAATGAGCAGTTCTTC	CASSPRGNFYNEQFF
TRBV2	NA	few	TRBJ2-5	TGTGCCAGCAGGGCCGGGACTGAAGAGACCCAGTACTTC	CASRAGTEETQYF
TRBV7-9	TRBD1	NA	TRBJ1-1	TGTGCCAGCAGCTTAGGGGCAGGGGGGAACACTGAAGCTTTCTTT	CASSLGAGGNTEAFF
TRBV6-1	NA	NA	TRBJ2-3	TGTGCCAGCAGGAGGAGACTTGGGACAGATACGCAGTATTTT	CASRRRLGTDTQYF
TRBV25-1	TRBD2	once	TRBJ2-3	TGTGCCAGCACCGCGGGGGGGGGCGAAAGCACAGATACGCAGTATTTT	CASTAGGGESTDTQYF
TRBV29-1	NA	NA	TRBJ2-3	TGCAGCGCCTCCCTGCGAGGCGCGGATACGCAGTATTTT	CSASLRGADTQYF
TRBV7-8	TRBD1	NA	TRBJ1-1	TGTGCCAGCAGCTTAGCGACAGGGTTTGGCACTGAAGCTTTCTTT	CASSLATGFGTEAFF
TRBV5-4	NA	NA	TRBJ2-3	TGTGCCAGCAGCTCATACAGGCACACAGATACGCAGTATTTT	CASSSYRHTDTQYF
TRBV7-8	NA	once	TRBJ2-5	TGTGCCAGCAGTAGGGCCCGGTCCCCGTCAGGGTCCAAAGAGACCCAGTACTTC	CASSRARSPSGSKETQYF
TRBV21-1	NA	NA	TRBJ2-7	TGTGCCAGCAGCAAAAGGGACAGGGCGTTAACTAGGACCTACGAGCAGTACTTC	CASSKRDRALTRTYEQYF
TRBV9	NA	NA	TRBJ1-5	TGTGCCAGCAGCGTCAGTGGAGGTAGCAATCAGCCCCAGCATTTT	CASSVSGGSNQPQHF
TRBV9	TRBD1	NA	TRBJ1-2	TGTGCCAGCAGCGTAGGGGGACAGGGGAGAGGCTACACCTTC	CASSVGGQGRGYTF
TRBV7-2	TRBD1	NA	TRBJ2-1	TGTGCCAGCAGCCGGGACAGTTACAATGAGCAGTTCTTC	CASSRDSYNEQFF
TRBV15	TRBD2	NA	TRBJ2-7	TGTGCCACCAGCAGTGAGTCCGGGACTAGCGACGAGCAGTACTTC	CATSSESGTSDEQYF